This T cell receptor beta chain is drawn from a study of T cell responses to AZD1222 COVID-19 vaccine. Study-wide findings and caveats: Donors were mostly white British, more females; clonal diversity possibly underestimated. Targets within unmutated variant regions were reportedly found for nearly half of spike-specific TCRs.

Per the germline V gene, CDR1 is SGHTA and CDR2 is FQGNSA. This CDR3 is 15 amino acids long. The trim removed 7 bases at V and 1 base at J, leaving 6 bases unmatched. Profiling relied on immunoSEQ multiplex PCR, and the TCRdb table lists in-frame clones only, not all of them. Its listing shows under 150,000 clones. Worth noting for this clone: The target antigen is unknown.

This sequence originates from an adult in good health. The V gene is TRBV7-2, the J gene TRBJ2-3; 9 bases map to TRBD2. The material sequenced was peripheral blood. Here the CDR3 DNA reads TGTGCCAGCAACCTAGCGGGGCACCGCACAGATACGCAGTATTTT. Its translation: CASNLAGHRTDTQYF.